The clone carrying this TCR beta chain was recorded at least ten times. The antigen remains undetermined. A universal primer site arose from template switching, and cDNA bore unique molecular identifiers. From the 5' RACE reads, TCRdb called clonotypes with MiXCR, one entry per CDR3 protein. The sample contains about 280,000 distinct CDR3 sequences, under 9% of which appear only once. The record originates from a study of identical twins. Study-wide points: Excess twin sharing in beta out-of-frame sequences was weaker.

From germline, CDR1 is KGHDR and CDR2 SFDVKD. V lost 4 bases and J 0 bases, leaving 8 bases between the germline ends. The CDR3 extends over 15 amino acids. The sample was also linked to a second study, of yellow fever vaccine responses in identical twins.

The chain recombines TRBV24-1 with TRBJ2-2; D tentatively reads TRBD1 or TRBD2 (5 bases each). This clonotype was sampled from a woman younger than 35 in good health. The specimen was memory (CD45RO+) T cells sorted from blood. DNA of the CDR3: TGTGCCACCAGTGAGGGACGTGCGAACACCGGGGAGCTGTTTTTT. Translation: CATSEGRANTGELFF.